These T cell receptor beta chains were read from a single sample in a study of T-cell reconstitution after alpha-beta-depleted transplantation in children. TCRdb recomputed calls from the PCR reads with MiXCR, one row per CDR3 protein. The sample lists around 210,000 distinct CDR3 sequences, about 7% occurring once. The source was PBMCs, collected before TCRalphabeta/CD19-depleted stem cell transplant. The receptors stem from a boy younger than 10 with acute lymphoblastic leukemia, due to receive a stem cell transplant. Both conserved end residues are part of each CDR3. The order of the fields is clone size, J gene, V gene, D gene, CDR3 DNA, CDR3 protein. A D gene is named only where the DNA matches it firmly. Some rows have no size entry. The others give once, few or many, or a class for an expanded clone.

many | TRBJ2-2 | TRBV24-1 | TRBD1 | TGTGCCACCAGTCAGGGACAGGGGTTGCAAACTAGGAGATACACCGGGGAGCTGTTTTTT | CATSQGQGLQTRRYTGELFF
many | TRBJ2-3 | TRBV5-6 | NA | TGTGCCAGCAGCCTGTTGGGCGGGGCGACAGATACGCAGTATTTT | CASSLLGGATDTQYF
many | TRBJ2-1 | TRBV28 | TRBD2 | TGTGCCAGCAGTTTCTCTAGCGGAAAGAATGAGCAGTTCTTC | CASSFSSGKNEQFF
many | TRBJ2-7 | TRBV28 | TRBD2 | TGTGCCAGCCGACTAGCGGGAGGTGCGGACGAGCAGTACTTC | CASRLAGGADEQYF
few | TRBJ1-2 | TRBV19 | NA | TGTGCCAGTAGTGCTGTCGGGGGTGGGTCAAGCTACACCTTC | CASSAVGGGSSYTF
many | TRBJ2-7 | TRBV24-1 | NA | TGTGCCACCAGTGATTTGCTCGGTCAGGAGCAGTACTTC | CATSDLLGQEQYF
many | TRBJ2-3 | TRBV4-2 | NA | TGTGCCAGCAGCCAAGACGACACAGATACGCAGTATTTT | CASSQDDTDTQYF
many | TRBJ2-1 | TRBV11-2 | TRBD2 | TGTGCCAGCAGCTCCGCGGGGCGGGAGCTCAATGAGCAGTTCTTC | CASSSAGRELNEQFF
many | TRBJ2-3 | TRBV7-2 | TRBD2 | TGTGCCAGCAACCCGACCCGGGGGGCAGATACGCAGTATTTT | CASNPTRGADTQYF
NA | TRBJ1-2 | TRBV12-3/TRBV12-4 | NA | TGTGCCAGCAGTTTACAATCCGACAACCCCTATGGCTACACCTTC | CASSLQSDNPYGYTF
many | TRBJ1-5 | TRBV27 | NA | TGTGCCAGCAGTTTAGGCCCCGGCAGGTCCCAGCATTTT | CASSLGPGRSQHF
few | TRBJ2-3 | TRBV7-2 | NA | TGTGCCAGCAGCCTCGACTCCGACAGCACAGATACGCAGTATTTT | CASSLDSDSTDTQYF
many | TRBJ2-7 | TRBV7-2 | NA | TGTGCCAGCACCCTCTACTTATCCTACGAGCAGTACTTC | CASTLYLSYEQYF
many | TRBJ1-2 | TRBV11-2 | NA | TGTGCCAGCAGCTTAGAGAGGGTTAATGGCTACACCTTC | CASSLERVNGYTF
many | TRBJ2-7 | TRBV28 | NA | TGTGCCAGCAGGTCGGTAGCCTACGAGCAGTACTTC | CASRSVAYEQYF
many | TRBJ2-6 | TRBV12-3/TRBV12-4 | NA | TGTGCCGCGGCCCCTTCTGGGGCCAACGTCCTGACTTTC | CAAAPSGANVLTF
NA | TRBJ2-5 | TRBV5-5 | NA | TGTGCCAGCAGTGACGACTCGGTAGCAGGGGAGACCCAGTACTTC | CASSDDSVAGETQYF
many | TRBJ2-3 | TRBV5-1 | TRBD2 | TGCGCCAGCAGCTTGGCCCCTAGCGGGGGAGAGCCTGGAGATACGCAGTATTTT | CASSLAPSGGEPGDTQYF
few | TRBJ1-3 | TRBV5-1 | NA | TGCGCCAGCAGCGTCGGAGGGGTTTTAGGAAACACCATATATTTT | CASSVGGVLGNTIYF
few | TRBJ1-5 | TRBV20-1 | TRBD1 | TGCAGTGCTAACATCCTGGGGCACAGGGGGGATCAGCCCCAGCATTTT | CSANILGHRGDQPQHF
few | TRBJ2-7 | TRBV7-2 | TRBD1 | TGTGCCAGCAGCCAATACCCAGGGGGCTCCTACGAGCAGTACTTC | CASSQYPGGSYEQYF
NA | TRBJ2-7 | TRBV12-3/TRBV12-4 | NA | TGTGCCTTCTGTTTACCGCCAAGAGGGGGGGGAAGCTCCTACGAGCAGTACTTC | CAFCLPPRGGGSSYEQYF
many | TRBJ2-7 | TRBV7-2 | NA | TGTGCCAGCAGCCCCGGTCTGAGGTCCTACGAGCAGTACTTC | CASSPGLRSYEQYF
many | TRBJ2-2 | TRBV27 | TRBD1 | TGTGCCAGCAGTTGGACAGGGGAGGGCGGGGAGCTGTTTTTT | CASSWTGEGGELFF
NA | TRBJ2-5 | TRBV4-2 | NA | TGTGCCAGCAGCCAAGATCCTGACTCCCAAGAGACCCAGTACTTC | CASSQDPDSQETQYF
many | TRBJ1-3 | TRBV12-3/TRBV12-4 | NA | TGTGCCAGCAGTTTAGCCGGGTCTGGAAACACCATATATTTT | CASSLAGSGNTIYF
many | TRBJ1-2 | TRBV5-5 | NA | TGTGCCAGCAGCTTCACTCTGGGCTACACCTTC | CASSFTLGYTF
few | TRBJ1-4 | TRBV2 | NA | TGTGCCAGCAGAAGGGACCGTCTAGCAACTAATGAAAAACTGTTTTTT | CASRRDRLATNEKLFF
few | TRBJ2-7 | TRBV29-1 | NA | TGCAGCGTGGGGGAGACTAGTCACAAGGGGGGCGAGCAGTACTTC | CSVGETSHKGGEQYF
many | TRBJ2-1 | TRBV7-2 | TRBD2 | TGTGCCAGCAGCCCCATGGGACTAGGGAATGAGCAGTTCTTC | CASSPMGLGNEQFF
many | TRBJ2-1 | TRBV10-2 | NA | TGCGCCAGCAGTTTAGAATCGTACAATGAGCAGTTCTTC | CASSLESYNEQFF
few | TRBJ1-1 | TRBV7-9 | NA | TGTGCCAGCTACAGGGATGGGGGCACTGAAGCTTTCTTT | CASYRDGGTEAFF
many | TRBJ1-6 | TRBV29-1 | TRBD1 | TGCAGCGTTGCTACAGGGGGCGGCAGGAATTCACCCCTCCACTTT | CSVATGGGRNSPLHF
NA | TRBJ2-7 | TRBV20-1 | NA | TGCAGTGCTAGAGATCCGATGGTATTCGGGGGTTCCTACGAGCAGTACTTC | CSARDPMVFGGSYEQYF
once | TRBJ2-7 | TRBV7-9 | NA | TGTGCCAGCAGCTCTTCGGGGTACCGCTCCTACGAGCAGTACTTC | CASSSSGYRSYEQYF
NA | TRBJ2-7 | TRBV27 | TRBD1 | TGTGCCAGCAGTTTCCAGACAGGGGGCCACGAGCAGTACTTC | CASSFQTGGHEQYF
many | TRBJ1-2 | TRBV6-5 | TRBD1 | TGTGCCAGCTTATCGGGCAGGGGGCGTTTTGGCTACACCTTC | CASLSGRGRFGYTF
many | TRBJ2-1 | TRBV7-9 | NA | TGTGCCAGCAGCCCCGAATCATCGCACGGGGGCAATGAGCAGTTCTTC | CASSPESSHGGNEQFF
few | TRBJ1-1 | TRBV20-1 | TRBD1 | TGCAGTGCTAGGCGTCTCGGGACAGACACTGAAGCTTTCTTT | CSARRLGTDTEAFF
NA | TRBJ2-7 | TRBV9 | NA | TGTGCCAGCAGCGTAGATCCGGGGGCCGTCAGCTACGAGCAGTACTTC | CASSVDPGAVSYEQYF
many | TRBJ2-7 | TRBV7-2 | NA | TGTGCCAGCAGCTTAGCGGGGCAGGGGGGATGGGAGCAGTACTTC | CASSLAGQGGWEQYF
many | TRBJ2-2 | TRBV11-2 | TRBD1 | TGTGCCAGCAGTGGGACAGGTGACCCCGGGGAGCTGTTTTTT | CASSGTGDPGELFF
many | TRBJ2-5 | TRBV6-5 | TRBD1 | TGTGCCAGCAGTTACAAAGGACAGGGAAGAGGAGAGACCCAGTACTTC | CASSYKGQGRGETQYF
NA | TRBJ1-2 | TRBV20-1 | TRBD1 | TGCAGTGCTAAGGACAGGTCCGCGCGTGGCTACACCTTC | CSAKDRSARGYTF
many | TRBJ2-1 | TRBV5-1 | NA | TGCGCCAGCAGCTTGGCCACAGGGCGGAATGAGCAGTTCTTC | CASSLATGRNEQFF
few | TRBJ2-7 | TRBV6-2/TRBV6-3 | NA | TGTGCCAGCAGTTATAATATCGGAGCGGGTACATACGAGCAGTACTTC | CASSYNIGAGTYEQYF
few | TRBJ1-5 | TRBV20-1 | NA | TGCAGTGCTAGAGATCGACGACAGGTCGATCAGCCCCAGCATTTT | CSARDRRQVDQPQHF
few | TRBJ2-6 | TRBV28 | NA | TGTGCCAGCAGTTTCCGCGGGGTCTCTGGGGCCAACGTCCTGACTTTC | CASSFRGVSGANVLTF
many | TRBJ1-1 | TRBV10-3 | NA | TGTGCCATCAGTGAGTGGAACACTGAAGCTTTCTTT | CAISEWNTEAFF
many | TRBJ1-1 | TRBV29-1 | NA | TGCAGCGCCCCGAACACTGAAGCTTTCTTT | CSAPNTEAFF
few | TRBJ1-2 | TRBV7-9 | NA | TGTGCCAGCAGCCGCGGTGGAGCTAACTCTAACTATGGCTACACCTTC | CASSRGGANSNYGYTF
many | TRBJ2-3 | TRBV6-2/TRBV6-3 | NA | TGTGCCAGCAGTTACTACCGGGGGGCCGTCCGCACAGATACGCAGTATTTT | CASSYYRGAVRTDTQYF
many | TRBJ2-5 | TRBV15 | TRBD2 | TGTGCCACCAGCACCCGGACTAGCGGGAGTTTGGAGACCCAGTACTTC | CATSTRTSGSLETQYF
many | TRBJ2-5 | TRBV29-1 | NA | TGCAGCGTGCAGATGCAGGTGGCGGCCATGAACTTC | CSVQMQVAAMNF
many | TRBJ1-1 | TRBV5-5 | TRBD1 | TGTGCCAGCAGCACCCGGACAGGGCTTATGAACACTGAAGCTTTCTTT | CASSTRTGLMNTEAFF